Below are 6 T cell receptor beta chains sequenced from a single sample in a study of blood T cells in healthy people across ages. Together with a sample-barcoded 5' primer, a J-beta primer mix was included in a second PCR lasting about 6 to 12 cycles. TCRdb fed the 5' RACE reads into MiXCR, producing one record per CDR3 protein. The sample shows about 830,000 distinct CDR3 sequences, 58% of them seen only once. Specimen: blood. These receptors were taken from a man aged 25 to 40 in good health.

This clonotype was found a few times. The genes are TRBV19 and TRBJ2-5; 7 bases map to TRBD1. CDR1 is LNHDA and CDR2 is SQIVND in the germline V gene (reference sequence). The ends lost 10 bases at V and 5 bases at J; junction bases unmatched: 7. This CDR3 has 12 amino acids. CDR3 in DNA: TGTGCCACCAGACAGGGTGGGGAGACCCAGTACTTC. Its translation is CATRQGGETQYF.

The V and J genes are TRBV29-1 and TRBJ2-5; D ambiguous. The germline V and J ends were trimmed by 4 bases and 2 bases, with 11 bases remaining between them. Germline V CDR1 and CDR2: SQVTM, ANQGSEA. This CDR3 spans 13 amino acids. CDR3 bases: TGCAGCGTTGTTGCGGATAAACAAGAGACCCAGTACTTC. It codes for CSVVADKQETQYF. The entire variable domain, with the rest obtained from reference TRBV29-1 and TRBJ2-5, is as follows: SAVISQKPSRDICQRGTSLTIQCQVDSQVTMMFWYRQQPGQSLTLIATANQGSEATYESGFVIDKFPISRPNLTFSTLTVSNMSPEDSSIYLCSVVADKQETQYFGPGTRLLVL.

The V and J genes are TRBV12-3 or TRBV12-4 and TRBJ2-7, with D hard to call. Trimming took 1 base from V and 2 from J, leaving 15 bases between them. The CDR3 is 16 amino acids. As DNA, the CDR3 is TGTGCCAGCAGTTTAGGCCGTCGAGCGACACCCTACGAGCAGTACTTC. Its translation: CASSLGRRATPYEQYF.

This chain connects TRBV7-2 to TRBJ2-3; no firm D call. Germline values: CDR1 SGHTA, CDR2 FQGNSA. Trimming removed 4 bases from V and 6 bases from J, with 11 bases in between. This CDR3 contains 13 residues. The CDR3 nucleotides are TGTGCCAGCAGCTATAAAAAGGATGATACGCAGTATTTT. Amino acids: CASSYKKDDTQYF.

The CDR3 region is CASVRGAFAGNTIYF. CDR3 coding DNA: TGTGCCAGCGTCAGGGGGGCATTCGCTGGAAACACCATATATTTT. The rearrangement links TRBV7-2 to TRBJ1-3, with TRBD1 identical over 7 bases. CDR1 and CDR2 (germline): SGHTA, FQGNSA. Trimming at V came to 8 bases and at J to 2 bases, leaving 9 bases not matched to a gene. The CDR3 loop spans 15 amino acids.

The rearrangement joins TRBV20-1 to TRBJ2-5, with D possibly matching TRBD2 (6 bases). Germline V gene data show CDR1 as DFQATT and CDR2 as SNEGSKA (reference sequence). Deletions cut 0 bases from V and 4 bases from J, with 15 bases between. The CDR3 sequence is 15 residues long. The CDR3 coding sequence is TGCAGTGCTAGAGATACGAGCGGGTCGGGAGAGACCCAGTACTTC. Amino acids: CSARDTSGSGETQYF.